Described below is a single T cell receptor beta chain sequence and its context. Its antigen is unknown. The record has no base qualities; no much larger clone is one base away. Single viable CD3+CD4+CD8-CD45RO+ cells were sorted as memory CD4+ T cells on a FACSAria II. CMV serostatus was determined with a Roche Elecsys assay detecting serum IgG against CMV pp150, pp28, p38 and p52. Once the samples were thawed, total CD4+ T cells were enriched through positive selection using CD4 magnetic microbeads. Samples originated from another study that specifically interrogated the CD4+ T cell memory repertoire. Peripheral blood mononuclear cells were isolated and cryopreserved according to standard operating procedures, and serum was stored at -80 degrees C. Staining used CD3-PerCP (BW264/56), CD4-APC (RPA-T4), CD45RO-PE (UCHT1) and CD8-Pacific Orange (3B5) antibodies, with Sytox blue excluding non-viable cells.

The data originate from a study of memory CD4+ T cells and cytomegalovirus serostatus (dated by TCRdb to between 2018 and 2020). Describing the broader study: The cohort comprised 35 or so healthy Belgian adults, 9 CMV seropositive and some 24 CMV seronegative. To replicate a published TCR-based CMV serostatus classifier, the researchers sequenced the CD4+ memory TCRbeta repertoires of a Belgian cohort whose cytomegalovirus serostatus was known.

V and J lose 0 bases and 8 bases, and a span of 14 bases separates them. The CDR1 and CDR2 encoded by the germline V gene are SGHRS and YFSETQ. CDR3 length: 14 amino acids, cysteine to phenylalanine. Only CDR3 DNA is held: 42 bases, read in frame from base 1. Genomic DNA was extracted from sorted cells with the Quick-DNA Microprep Kit. Amplification of TCRbeta DNA was done with the immunoSEQ hsTCRbeta kit, following the protocol from the manufacturer. TCRbeta libraries were sequenced on an Illumina MiSeq instrument. For the original study's pipeline: Following removal of out-of-frame sequences, 2 million to 2.5 million distinct TCRbeta sequences were retained, with an average of roughly 70,000 per individual. Two values were used to score each individual: the count of roughly 180 previously reported CMV-associated TCRbeta sequences and the total count of productive distinct TCRbeta sequences. A beta-binomial model was reimplemented in Python, and random forests from scikit-learn, run with default parameters, were trained on data from the US cohort. Classifier performance on the Belgian cohort was summarized as median AUC with percentile confidence intervals over 10,000 bootstrap iterations. This immuneACCESS table, as held by TCRdb, lists in-frame sequences with V and J called but not all clones. Of the missing ones, under half trace to an unresolved V gene in checked studies; the others have no known cause. That table gives V, J and clone size, and the DNA gave D and trimming. The sample table contains 40,000 to 55,000 clones; only one count was recorded for around 82% of them. The top ten hold approximately 0.65% of the sample.

Results the study describes overall, beyond this receptor: Of under 200 previously reported CMV-associated TCRbeta sequences, around 67 appeared in the CD4+ memory repertoires, each in one to five individuals. On the Belgian cohort, the classifier built on the original framework reached a median bootstrapped AUC of approximately 0.94, with a 95% CI of 0.76-1.00. The results were interpreted as suggesting that the CMV-associated TCR signature is mostly present in the CD4+ memory repertoire. Only CD4+CD45RO+ memory cells were sequenced, in contrast to the original study, in which naive and memory CD4+ and CD8+ populations were covered. For predicting CMV serostatus, the median bootstrapped AUC was about 0.95 using the original framework and over 0.9 using a US-trained random forest.

The chain joins TRBV5-1 to TRBJ1-2; perhaps TRBD1 is the D gene, with 6 bases matching. Sample: memory CD4+ T cells from blood. The sequence derives from an adult in good health and CMV-seronegative. The bases read TGCGCCAGCAGCTTGGGAGGTCCAGGGGTCGGCTACACCTTC. This is translated as CASSLGGPGVGYTF.